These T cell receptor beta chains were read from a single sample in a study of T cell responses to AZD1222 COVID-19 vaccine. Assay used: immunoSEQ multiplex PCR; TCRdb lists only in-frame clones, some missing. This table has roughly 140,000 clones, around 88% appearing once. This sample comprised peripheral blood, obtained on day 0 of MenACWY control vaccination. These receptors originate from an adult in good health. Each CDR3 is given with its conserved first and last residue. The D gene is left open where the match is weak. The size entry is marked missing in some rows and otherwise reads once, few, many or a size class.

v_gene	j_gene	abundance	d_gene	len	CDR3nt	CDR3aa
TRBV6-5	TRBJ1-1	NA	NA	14	TGTGCCAGCAGTCCCCCGGGACAACGTGCTGAAGCTTTCTTT	CASSPPGQRAEAFF
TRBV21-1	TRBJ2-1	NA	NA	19	TGTGCCAGCAGCAAAGTGCCGGGACTAGCGGGAGAGAACTACAATGAGCAGTTCTTC	CASSKVPGLAGENYNEQFF
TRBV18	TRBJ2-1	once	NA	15	TGTGCCAGCTCACCGAAGGGTAGCTCCTACAATGAGCAGTTCTTC	CASSPKGSSYNEQFF
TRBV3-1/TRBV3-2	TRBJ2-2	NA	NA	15	TGTGCCAGCAGCCCCCGGTGGGGAGTGACCGGGGAGCTGTTTTTT	CASSPRWGVTGELFF
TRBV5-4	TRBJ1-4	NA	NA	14	TGTGCCAGCAGCTTTTACGGAGTTAATGAAAAACTGTTTTTT	CASSFYGVNEKLFF
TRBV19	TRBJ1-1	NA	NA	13	TGTGCCAGTAGTCGGGCCTCAAGTATCGAAGCTTTCTTT	CASSRASSIEAFF
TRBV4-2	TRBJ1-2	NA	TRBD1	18	TGTGCCAGCAGCCAAGAAGCCGGGACAGGTGCACTGCTCTATGGCTACACCTTC	CASSQEAGTGALLYGYTF
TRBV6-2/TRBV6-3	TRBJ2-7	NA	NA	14	TGTGCCAGCAGTCGGTCCGGACAGACCTACGAGCAGTACTTC	CASSRSGQTYEQYF
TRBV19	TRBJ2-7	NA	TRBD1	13	TGTGCCAGTAGTTGGGGACAGGGAAACGAGCAGTACTTC	CASSWGQGNEQYF
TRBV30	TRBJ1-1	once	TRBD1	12	TGTGCCTGGGATACAGGGGGGCGCGTAGCTTTCTTT	CAWDTGGRVAFF
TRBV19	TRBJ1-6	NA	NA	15	TGTGCCAGTAGTATCGCGGGGGCCGGGAATTCACCCCTCCACTTT	CASSIAGAGNSPLHF
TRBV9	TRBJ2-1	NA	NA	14	TGTGCCAGCAGCGTAGCAGGGGGGGTTAATGAGCAGTTCTTC	CASSVAGGVNEQFF
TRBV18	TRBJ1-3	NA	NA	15	TGTGCCAGCTCACCTTCCCCAGGGCCCGGAAACACCATATATTTT	CASSPSPGPGNTIYF
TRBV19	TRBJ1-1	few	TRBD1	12	TGTGCCAGTAGTATGGGACAGTTTGAAGCTTTCTTT	CASSMGQFEAFF
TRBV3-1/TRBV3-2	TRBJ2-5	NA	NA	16	TGTGCCAGCAGCCAATTTTGGGCTAGCCTCGGGCAGACCCAGTACTTC	CASSQFWASLGQTQYF
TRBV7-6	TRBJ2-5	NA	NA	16	TGTGCCAGCAGCTTAGGACGACAGAGGACTGGTGAGACCCAGTACTTC	CASSLGRQRTGETQYF
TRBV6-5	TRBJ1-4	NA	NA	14	TGTGCCAGCAGTTACCGCCAGGGAGATGAAAAACTGTTTTTT	CASSYRQGDEKLFF
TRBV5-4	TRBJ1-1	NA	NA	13	TGTGCCAGCAGCTTGGGAGCGGGGACTGAAGCTTTCTTT	CASSLGAGTEAFF
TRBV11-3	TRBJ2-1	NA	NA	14	TGTGCCAGCAGTCGAGAGTCAGTATCCAATGAGCAGTTCTTC	CASSRESVSNEQFF
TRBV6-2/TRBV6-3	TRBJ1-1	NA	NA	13	TGTGCCAGCAGTTACTCGATTAATTCTGAAGCTTTCTTT	CASSYSINSEAFF
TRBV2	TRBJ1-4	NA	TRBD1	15	TGTGCCAGCAGTGAAGGGACAGGGAGGGGTGAAAAACTGTTTTTT	CASSEGTGRGEKLFF
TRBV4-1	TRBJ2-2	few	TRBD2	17	TGCGCCAGCAGCCACCCGGCGGCGGGGGGGCGAATCGGGGAGCTGTTTTTT	CASSHPAAGGRIGELFF
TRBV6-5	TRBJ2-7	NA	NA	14	TGTGCCAGCAGTTACCTGGGGCCTTCCTACGAGCAGTACTTC	CASSYLGPSYEQYF